The 19 T cell receptor beta chains presented below share a single source sample, sequenced in a study of beta chain features in type 1 diabetes. Every isolated RNA sample was fully reverse transcribed, so sequencing captured expressed TCRB transcripts. Sequenced by immunoSEQ multiplex PCR; TCRdb stores in-frame clones only, minus some. The sample holds roughly 150,000 clones, roughly 63% seen once. These receptors have no known antigen. Study-wide results and limits: TCRB CDR3 length was moderately but significantly reduced in all four CD4+ subsets of Type 1 diabetes patients.

The material sequenced was naive CD4+ T cells from blood. All receptors come from a man aged 25 to 45 with type 1 diabetes.

This chain links TRBV29-1 with TRBJ2-5; TRBD1 aligns across 7 bases. The germline V gene has CDR1 SQVTM and CDR2 ANQGSEA. This CDR3 contains 15 residues. V gave up 0 bases and J gave up 0 bases; unmatched junction bases: 4. The CDR3 nucleotides are TGCAGCGTTGAAGAGGGACAGATTTACCAAGAGACCCAGTACTTC. Amino acid sequence: CSVEEGQIYQETQYF. Filled out from reference TRBV29-1 and TRBJ2-5, the complete variable domain reads SAVISQKPSRDICQRGTSLTIQCQVDSQVTMMFWYRQQPGQSLTLIATANQGSEATYESGFVIDKFPISRPNLTFSTLTVSNMSPEDSSIYLCSVEEGQIYQETQYFGPGTRLLVL.

This clone was counted between two and nine times. Other DNA sequences in this specimen translate into the identical CDR3. The chain joins TRBV29-1 to TRBJ1-3; D is undetermined. The V gene's germline CDR1 is SQVTM and CDR2 ANQGSEA. V was shortened by 2 bases and J by 1 base, with 6 bases between the two germline ends. This CDR3 has 13 residues. The CDR3 protein is CSVERGSGNTIYF. CDR3 DNA sequence: TGCAGCGTTGAACGCGGGTCTGGAAACACCATATATTTT.

The gene calls are TRBV29-1 and TRBJ2-3; D gene uncertain. The length of the CDR3 is 13 residues. The V gene lost 0 bases and the J gene lost 4 bases, with 8 bases spanning the gap. Per germline, CDR1 SQVTM and CDR2 ANQGSEA. CDR3 amino acids: CSVEELSPDTQYF. The DNA for the CDR3 is TGCAGCGTTGAAGAACTTTCCCCAGATACGCAGTATTTT.

Turning to this clone: One junction end disagrees with the germline gene, perhaps due to a read error. The chain is built from TRBV30 and TRBJ2-3, with 11 bases identical to TRBD1. In germline, CDR1 is GTSNPN, CDR2 SVGIG (reference sequence). The CDR3 is 12 amino acids. The CDR3 loop reads CAWSDGQGAYRF. The CDR3 nucleotides are TGTGCCTGGAGTGACGGACAGGGGGCCTACCGTTTT.

The genes are TRBV25-1 and TRBJ2-3; 8 bases match TRBD1. The trim removed 7 bases at V and 3 bases at J, leaving 9 bases unmatched. The CDR3 loop spans 15 amino acids. Germline V gives CDR1 MGHDK, CDR2 SYGVNS. The CDR3 DNA reads as TGTGCCAGCAAAACTAGACAGGGGATAACAGATACGCAGTATTTT. It is translated as CASKTRQGITDTQYF.

This clone was detected a few times. The V and J genes are TRBV10-3 and TRBJ2-5; D gene unclear. The germline gives CDR1 ENHRY, CDR2 SYGVKD. This CDR3 has 12 residues. Between the trimmed V and J ends, which lost 2 bases and 2 bases, there was a span of 3 bases. CDR3 nucleotides: TGTGCCATCAGTGAGCAACAAGAGACCCAGTACTTC. This encodes CAISEQQETQYF.

The chain carries TRBV25-1 and TRBJ2-1; D remains unclear. The germline V gene has CDR1 MGHDK and CDR2 SYGVNS. V lost 1 base to trimming and J lost 16 bases, with 11 bases between them. This CDR3 has 11 amino acids. The CDR3, as DNA: TGTGCCAGCAGTGAATTAGGCCCCCAATTCTTC. This encodes CASSELGPQFF.

The genes are TRBV29-1 and TRBJ1-1; D is possibly TRBD1 (6 bases). The CDR3 consists of 12 residues. V lost 6 bases, J lost 2 bases, and 10 bases lay in between. Germline CDR1 reads SQVTM; CDR2 reads ANQGSEA. As DNA, the CDR3 is TGCAGCGTGCACAGGGTTAACACTGAAGCTTTCTTT. Protein product: CSVHRVNTEAFF.

This chain uses TRBV7-2 with TRBJ2-5; D gene ambiguous. Germline V gene sequence: CDR1 SGHTA, CDR2 FQGNSA. The CDR3 is 13 amino acids. Trimming shortened V by 2 bases and J by 5 bases, and 9 bases separated the two germline ends. For the CDR3, the DNA is TGTGCCAGCAGCTTAAGTAGTTGGGAGACCCAGTACTTC. It codes for CASSLSSWETQYF.

This chain joins TRBV14 and TRBJ2-5; TRBD2 might be the D (6 bases). The CDR3 covers 14 residues. V lost 4 bases and J 5 bases, leaving 14 bases between the germline ends. Germline V gene data show CDR1 as SGHDN and CDR2 as FVKESK. This chain's CDR3 is CASSRRGLRETQYF. The CDR3 DNA follows: TGTGCCAGCAGCCGCCGGGGACTGAGGGAGACCCAGTACTTC. Filled out from reference TRBV14 and TRBJ2-5, the complete variable domain reads EAGVTQFPSHSVIEKGQTVTLRCDPISGHDNLYWYRRVMGKEIKFLLHFVKESKQDESGMPNNRFLAERTGGTYSTLKVQPAELEDSGVYFCASSRRGLRETQYFGPGTRLLVL.

The J gene is TRBJ1-1, the V gene TRBV13; unclear D gene. This CDR3 has 13 residues. In germline, CDR1 is PRHDT, CDR2 FYEKMQ (reference sequence). The V gene lost 6 bases and the J gene lost 1 base, with 9 bases spanning the gap. This CDR3 reads CASSLLENTEAFF. The CDR3 DNA follows: TGTGCCAGCAGTTTACTAGAGAACACTGAAGCTTTCTTT.

The chain carries TRBV7-7 and TRBJ2-3; 8 nucleotides agree with TRBD2. The CDR3 runs 16 residues. The V segment lost 0 bases and the J segment 2 bases; nucleotides outside the gene matches: 4. Per the germline V gene, CDR1 is SSHAT and CDR2 is FNYEAQ (reference sequence). CDR3 sequence: CASSLAPAGATDTQYF. CDR3 bases: TGTGCCAGCAGCTTAGCGCCAGCGGGGGCCACAGATACGCAGTATTTT.

The chain employs TRBV20-1 and TRBJ2-1, with D possibly matching TRBD1 (5 bases). This CDR3 contains 11 residues. Germline V lookup: CDR1 DFQATT, CDR2 SNEGSKA (reference sequence). Trimming pared 5 bases from V and 9 bases from J, leaving 11 bases between. CDR3 loop: CSARRASEQFF. The CDR3 coding sequence is TGCAGTGCTCGCAGGGCTAGTGAGCAGTTCTTC.

This chain's CDR3 is CSAVPFSGTYNEQFF. CDR3 DNA: TGCAGCGCGGTCCCTTTTAGCGGGACCTACAATGAGCAGTTCTTC. The rearrangement uses TRBV29-1 and TRBJ2-1; 8 bases are shared with TRBD2. Germline V gene lookup returns CDR1 SQVTM and CDR2 ANQGSEA. This CDR3 has 15 residues. Losses at the gene ends were 7 bases for V and 2 bases for J; bases not matched to a gene: 10.

Only a few counts were recorded for this clone. The chain is built from TRBV30 and TRBJ2-3; unclear D gene. V was shortened by 0 bases and J by 0 bases, with 7 bases between the two germline ends. CDR1 is GTSNPN, CDR2 SVGIG, per germline (reference sequence). This CDR3 is built from 14 residues. The CDR3 spells CAWSVRKSTDTQYF. The CDR3 DNA reads as TGTGCCTGGAGTGTACGGAAAAGCACAGATACGCAGTATTTT.

V usage is TRBV4-3 and J usage is TRBJ1-1; D not certain. CDR1 LGHNA and CDR2 YSLEER come from the germline V gene. V was cut by 4 bases and J by 5 bases, with 11 bases left in between. CDR3 size: 13 residues. The CDR3 region has the DNA TGCGCCAGCAGCCGAGGCGGGGAGACTGAAGCTTTCTTT. Residues: CASSRGGETEAFF.

V and J are TRBV4-3 and TRBJ1-2; the D is unclear. The V gene lost 3 bases and the J gene lost 4 bases, with 9 bases spanning the gap. Germline V gene sequence: CDR1 LGHNA, CDR2 YSLEER. The CDR3 runs 13 residues. DNA of the CDR3: TGCGCCAGCAGCCAGGAACAGTTCTATGGCTACACCTTC. This encodes CASSQEQFYGYTF.

Details on this clone: Sequence at one end of the junction differs from germline and may be a read error. The rearrangement uses TRBV9 and TRBJ1-1; D call uncertain. This CDR3 is built from 10 residues. Germline loops: CDR1 SGDLS, CDR2 YYNGEE. The CDR3 region is CASSVVGQVF. The CDR3 region has the DNA TGTGCCAGCAGCGTAGTAGGGCAGGTCTTT.

DNA for the CDR3: TGTGCCTGGAGTGTTACAGTCCCGGGCACTGAAGCTTTCTTT. Translating it yields CAWSVTVPGTEAFF. V usage is TRBV30 and J usage is TRBJ1-1; no clear D gene. CDR3 length equals 14 residues. CDR1 and CDR2 from the germline V gene are GTSNPN and SVGIG (reference sequence). Trimming stripped 0 bases from V and 4 bases from J, with 12 bases between.